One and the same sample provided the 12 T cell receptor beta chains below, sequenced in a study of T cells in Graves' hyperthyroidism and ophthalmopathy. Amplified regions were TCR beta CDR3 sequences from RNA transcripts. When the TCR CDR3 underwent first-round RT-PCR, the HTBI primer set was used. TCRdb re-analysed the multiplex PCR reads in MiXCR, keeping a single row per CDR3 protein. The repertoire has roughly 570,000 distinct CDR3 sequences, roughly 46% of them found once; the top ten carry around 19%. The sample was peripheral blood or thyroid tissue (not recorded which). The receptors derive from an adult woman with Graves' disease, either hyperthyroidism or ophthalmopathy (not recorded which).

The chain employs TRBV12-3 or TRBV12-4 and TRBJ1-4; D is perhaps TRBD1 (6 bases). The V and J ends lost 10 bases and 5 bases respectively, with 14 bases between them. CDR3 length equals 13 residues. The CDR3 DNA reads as TGTGCCACCTCGGGGGCAGGCAATGAAAAACTGTTTTTT. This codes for CATSGAGNEKLFF.

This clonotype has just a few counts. The CDR3 DNA follows: TGCAGCGTTGTCGGTGGGACAGGGAACTCCTACGAGCAGTACTTC. Protein product: CSVVGGTGNSYEQYF. This chain uses TRBV29-1 with TRBJ2-7, with 9 bases lining up with TRBD1. CDR3 size: 15 residues. The V gene end was trimmed by 4 bases and the J gene end by 0 bases; junction bases not matched to a gene: 7. The V gene's germline CDR1 is SQVTM and CDR2 ANQGSEA.

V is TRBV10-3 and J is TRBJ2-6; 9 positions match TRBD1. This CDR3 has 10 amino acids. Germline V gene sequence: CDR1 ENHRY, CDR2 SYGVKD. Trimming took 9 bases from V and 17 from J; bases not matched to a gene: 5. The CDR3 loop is CAIGTGRVTF. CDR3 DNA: TGTGCCATTGGGACAGGGAGAGTGACTTTC.

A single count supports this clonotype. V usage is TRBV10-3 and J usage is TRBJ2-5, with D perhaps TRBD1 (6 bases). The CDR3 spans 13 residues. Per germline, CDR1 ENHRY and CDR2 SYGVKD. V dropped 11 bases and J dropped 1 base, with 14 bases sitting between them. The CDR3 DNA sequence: TGTGCCCGGACAGCCGATCCCCAAGAGACCCAGTACTTC. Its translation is CARTADPQETQYF.

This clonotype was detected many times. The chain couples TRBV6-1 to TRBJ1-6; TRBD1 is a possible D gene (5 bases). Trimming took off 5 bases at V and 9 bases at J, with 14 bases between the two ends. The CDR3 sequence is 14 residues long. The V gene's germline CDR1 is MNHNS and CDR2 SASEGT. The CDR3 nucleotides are TGTGCCAGCAGTCCCCCGGGGGACCGTTCACCCCTCCACTTT. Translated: CASSPPGDRSPLHF.

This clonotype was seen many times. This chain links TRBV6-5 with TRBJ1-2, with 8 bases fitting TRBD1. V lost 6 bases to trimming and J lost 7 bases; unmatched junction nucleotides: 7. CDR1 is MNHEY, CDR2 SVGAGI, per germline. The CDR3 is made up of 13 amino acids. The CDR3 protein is CASRSTGGIGYTF. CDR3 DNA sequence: TGTGCCAGCAGGTCTACAGGGGGTATTGGCTACACCTTC.

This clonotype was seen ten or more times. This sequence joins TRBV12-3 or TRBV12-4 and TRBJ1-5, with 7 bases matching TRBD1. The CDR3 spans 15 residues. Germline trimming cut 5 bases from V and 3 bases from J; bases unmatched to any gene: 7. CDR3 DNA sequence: TGTGCCAGCAGTAAAGGGACAGTAGTCAATCAGCCCCAGCATTTT. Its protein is CASSKGTVVNQPQHF.

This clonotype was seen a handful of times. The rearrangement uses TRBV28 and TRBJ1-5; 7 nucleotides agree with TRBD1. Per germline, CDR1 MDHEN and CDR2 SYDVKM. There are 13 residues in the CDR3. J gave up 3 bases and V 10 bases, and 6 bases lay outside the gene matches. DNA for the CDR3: TGTGCCATTCTGACAGGGTTCAATCAGCCCCAGCATTTT. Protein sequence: CAILTGFNQPQHF. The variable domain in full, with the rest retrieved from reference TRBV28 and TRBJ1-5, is DVKVTQSSRYLVKRTGEKVFLECVQDMDHENMFWYRQDPGLGLRLIYFSYDVKMKEKGDIPEGYSVSREKKERFSLILESASTNQTSMYLCAILTGFNQPQHFGDGTRLSIL.

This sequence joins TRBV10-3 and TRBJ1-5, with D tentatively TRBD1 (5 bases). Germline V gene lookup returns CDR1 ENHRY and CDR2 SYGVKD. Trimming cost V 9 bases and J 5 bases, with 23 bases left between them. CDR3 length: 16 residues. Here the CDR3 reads CAIAAGGRGEDQPQHF. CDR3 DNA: TGTGCCATTGCTGCTGGGGGGAGGGGTGAAGATCAGCCCCAGCATTTT.

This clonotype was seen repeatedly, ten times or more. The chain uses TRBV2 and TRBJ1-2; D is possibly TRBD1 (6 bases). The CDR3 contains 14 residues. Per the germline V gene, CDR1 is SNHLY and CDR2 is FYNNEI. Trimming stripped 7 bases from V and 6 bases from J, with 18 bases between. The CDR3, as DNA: TGTGCCAGCACCAAGGACAGAAGAGGACATGGCTACACCTTC. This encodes CASTKDRRGHGYTF.

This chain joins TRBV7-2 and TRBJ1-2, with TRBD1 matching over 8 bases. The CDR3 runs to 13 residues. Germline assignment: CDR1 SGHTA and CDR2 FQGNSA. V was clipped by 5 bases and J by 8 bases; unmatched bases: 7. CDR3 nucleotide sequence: TGTGCCAGCAGCCTGGACAGGGATAGCGGCTACACCTTC. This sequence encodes CASSLDRDSGYTF.

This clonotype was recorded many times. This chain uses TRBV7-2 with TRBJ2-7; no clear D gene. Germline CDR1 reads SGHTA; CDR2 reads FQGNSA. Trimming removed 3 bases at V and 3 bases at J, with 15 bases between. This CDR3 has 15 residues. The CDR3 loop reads CASSLASYHYYEQYF. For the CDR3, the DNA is TGTGCCAGCAGCTTGGCCTCCTACCACTACTACGAGCAGTACTTC.